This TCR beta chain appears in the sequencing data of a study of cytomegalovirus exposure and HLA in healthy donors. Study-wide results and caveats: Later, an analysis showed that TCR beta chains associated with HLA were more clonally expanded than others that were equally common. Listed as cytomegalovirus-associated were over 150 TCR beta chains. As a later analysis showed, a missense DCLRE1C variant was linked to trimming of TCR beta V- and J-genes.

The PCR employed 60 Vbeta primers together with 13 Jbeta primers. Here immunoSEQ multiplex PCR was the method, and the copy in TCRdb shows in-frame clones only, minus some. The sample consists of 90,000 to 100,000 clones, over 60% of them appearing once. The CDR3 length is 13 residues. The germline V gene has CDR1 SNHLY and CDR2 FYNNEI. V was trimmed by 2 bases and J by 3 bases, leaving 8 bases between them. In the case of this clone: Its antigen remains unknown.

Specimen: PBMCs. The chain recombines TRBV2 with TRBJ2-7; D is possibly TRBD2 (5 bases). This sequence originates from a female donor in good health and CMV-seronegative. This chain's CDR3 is CASSESGYYEQYF. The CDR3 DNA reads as TGTGCCAGCAGTGAAAGCGGCTACTACGAGCAGTACTTC.